This T cell receptor beta chain was documented in a study of T cell repertoires in cytomegalovirus infection. The overall study: Use of recently identified HLA-C-restricted and well-studied HLA-B-restricted CMV epitopes was part of the study. In public TCR beta signatures, there were indications of both CMV infection and matching HLA type.

A word on this clonotype: The antigen is undetermined.

TCRdb re-called the reads with MiXCR, one entry per CDR3 protein. This sample yields some 38,000 distinct CDR3 sequences, of which roughly 54% are seen a single time; around nine tenths belongs to the top ten. The CDR3 is 15 amino acids. Germline assignment: CDR1 MNHNS and CDR2 SASEGT. With 1 base removed from V and 9 bases from J, the gap between germline ends came to 13 bases. Study-level points and caveats: HLA-C-restricted TCR beta clonotypes specific for CMV led the ex vivo response.

The material was CD8+ T cells from cultured PBMCs, obtained from culture after CMV antigen stimulation. The chain carries TRBV6-1 and TRBJ1-6; TRBD1 is a possible D gene (5 bases). This TCR came from a human donor in good health (CMV status not recorded). Some clones in this sample may be carry-over from other donors' samples. DNA for the CDR3: TGTGCCAGCAGTGAAGGGCCAGGGCGGACTTCACCCCTCCACTTT. Protein: CASSEGPGRTSPLHF.